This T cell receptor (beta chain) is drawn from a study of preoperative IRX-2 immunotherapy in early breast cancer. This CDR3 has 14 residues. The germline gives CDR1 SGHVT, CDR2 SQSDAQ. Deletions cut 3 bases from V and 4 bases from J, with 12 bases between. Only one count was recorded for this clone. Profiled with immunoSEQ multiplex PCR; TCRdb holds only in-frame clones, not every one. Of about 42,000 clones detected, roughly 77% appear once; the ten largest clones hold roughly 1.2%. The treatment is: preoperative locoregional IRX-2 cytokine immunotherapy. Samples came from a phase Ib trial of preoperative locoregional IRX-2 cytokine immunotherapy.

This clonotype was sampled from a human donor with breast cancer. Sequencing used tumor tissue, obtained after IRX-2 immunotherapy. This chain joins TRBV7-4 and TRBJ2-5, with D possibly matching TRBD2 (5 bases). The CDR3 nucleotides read TGTGCCAGCAGCTTCCGGATAGGAGGAGAGACCCAGTACTTC. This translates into CASSFRIGGETQYF.